A selection of T cell receptor beta chains follows, all from one sample in a study of T cell repertoires in cytomegalovirus infection. TCRdb independently ran MiXCR on the reads; one entry per CDR3 protein. The sample includes 600,000 to 800,000 distinct CDR3 sequences, more than 20% of them seen just once. The sequenced material came from CD8+ T cells from PBMCs. These receptors were obtained from a human donor in good health (CMV status not recorded). Some clones in this sample may be carry-over from other donors' samples. Both conserved end residues are part of each CDR3. D genes are given only for firm matches. Rows give clone size only sometimes, using once, few, many, or a class for an expanded clone.

NA,few,TRBJ2-1,TRBV20-1,CSASDTYNEQFF,TGCAGTGCTAGTGATACTTACAATGAGCAGTTCTTC
NA,NA,TRBJ2-7,TRBV15,CATSRDLSAMGQYF,TGTGCCACCAGCAGAGATCTCTCAGCCATGGGGCAGTACTTC
NA,few,TRBJ2-1,TRBV7-9,CASTETDLQFF,TGTGCCAGCACCGAGACGGACCTACAGTTCTTC
NA,NA,TRBJ2-5,TRBV28,CASSWGYRQETQYF,TGTGCCAGCAGTTGGGGGTACCGGCAAGAGACCCAGTACTTC
TRBD1,many,TRBJ2-3,TRBV7-2,CASSLWGDRGRDTQYF,TGTGCCAGCAGCTTGTGGGGGGACAGGGGGCGGGATACGCAGTATTTT
NA,NA,TRBJ1-1,TRBV7-6,CASSFTEIAFF,TGTGCCAGCAGCTTCACAGAAATCGCTTTCTTT
TRBD1,few,TRBJ2-7,TRBV9,CASSFRDSPTYEQYF,TGTGCCAGCAGCTTTCGGGACAGTCCAACCTACGAGCAGTACTTC
TRBD2,many,TRBJ2-3,TRBV7-2,CASSLKRGGPDTQYF,TGTGCCAGCAGCTTAAAGCGGGGGGGTCCAGATACGCAGTATTTT
NA,many,TRBJ1-2,TRBV20-1,CSARDPRLYGYTF,TGCAGTGCTAGAGATCCGAGGCTGTATGGCTACACCTTC
NA,few,TRBJ2-1,TRBV28,CASSRATGRTYNEQFF,TGTGCCAGCAGTCGAGCTACAGGGAGGACCTACAATGAGCAGTTCTTC
TRBD2,many,TRBJ2-1,TRBV6-5,CASSYSTGGVIF,TGTGCCAGCAGTTACTCCACGGGGGGGGTAATCTTC
TRBD2,once,TRBJ2-3,TRBV18,CASSPSGLAGSTDTQYF,TGTGCCAGCTCACCCTCGGGCCTAGCGGGGAGCACAGATACGCAGTATTTT
NA,NA,TRBJ2-1,TRBV29-1,CSVSARVTTEQFF,TGCAGCGTTTCAGCACGGGTCACAACTGAGCAGTTCTTC
TRBD1,NA,TRBJ1-6,TRBV28,CASSFETGGLVLHF,TGTGCCAGCAGTTTTGAGACAGGGGGTCTGGTCCTCCACTTT
TRBD2,NA,TRBJ2-1,TRBV13,CASSLGLAGAPSYNEQFF,TGTGCCAGCAGCTTGGGACTAGCGGGGGCCCCCTCCTACAATGAGCAGTTCTTC
TRBD2,NA,TRBJ2-1,TRBV6-5,CASSWELAGGYNEQFF,TGTGCCAGCAGTTGGGAACTAGCGGGGGGTTACAATGAGCAGTTCTTC
NA,NA,TRBJ2-3,TRBV25-1,CASSEFEGVSTDTQYF,TGTGCCAGCAGTGAATTTGAGGGGGTCAGCACAGATACGCAGTATTTT
NA,NA,TRBJ1-2,TRBV5-1,CASSLYRVWGLYGYTF,TGCGCCAGCAGCTTGTACCGGGTCTGGGGGCTCTATGGCTACACCTTC
NA,NA,TRBJ1-2,TRBV6-5,CASSDEGRGGIYGYTF,TGTGCCAGCAGTGACGAAGGGAGGGGCGGAATCTATGGCTACACCTTC
NA,few,TRBJ1-5,TRBV6-2/TRBV6-3,CASSPPRGNSNQPQHF,TGTGCCAGCAGTCCCCCCCGGGGGAATAGCAATCAGCCCCAGCATTTT
TRBD1,NA,TRBJ2-2,TRBV20-1,CSAITRRQGRAGELFF,TGCAGTGCTATAACTCGAAGACAGGGGAGAGCCGGGGAGCTGTTTTTT
TRBD1,NA,TRBJ2-7,TRBV10-3,CATRTGDYYEQYF,TGTGCCACTCGGACAGGGGACTACTACGAGCAGTACTTC
NA,many,TRBJ2-7,TRBV12-3/TRBV12-4,CASSLVSYEQYF,TGTGCCAGCAGTTTGGTCAGCTACGAGCAGTACTTC
NA,many,TRBJ2-5,TRBV7-6,CASSLSGRETQYF,TGTGCCAGCAGCTTAAGTGGCCGGGAGACCCAGTACTTC
TRBD2,many,TRBJ2-2,TRBV6-1,CASSDLRGKNTGELFF,TGTGCCAGCAGTGACCTGCGGGGGAAGAACACCGGGGAGCTGTTTTTT
TRBD1,few,TRBJ1-2,TRBV29-1,CSVEIRGRRGYGYTF,TGCAGCGTTGAAATCAGGGGGCGCAGGGGCTATGGCTACACCTTC
NA,few,TRBJ2-3,TRBV6-2/TRBV6-3,CASSYSEGYTDTQYF,TGTGCCAGCAGTTACTCGGAGGGCTACACAGATACGCAGTATTTT
TRBD1,NA,TRBJ1-1,TRBV14,CASSQYQGVEAFF,TGTGCCAGCAGCCAATATCAGGGGGTAGAAGCTTTCTTT
NA,NA,TRBJ2-2,TRBV6-6,CASSPPWGTDYRPNTGELFF,TGTGCCAGCAGCCCTCCCTGGGGGACGGATTACCGACCGAACACCGGGGAGCTGTTTTTT
NA,NA,TRBJ2-1,TRBV27,CASSLALAGSYNEQFF,TGTGCCAGCAGTTTAGCCTTGGCGGGCTCCTACAATGAGCAGTTCTTC
TRBD1,NA,TRBJ2-7,TRBV27,CASADRFVSEQYF,TGTGCCAGCGCGGACAGGTTCGTAAGCGAGCAGTACTTC
NA,NA,TRBJ2-2,TRBV7-4,CARVRGGPRDYKYRTPGSCFF,NA
NA,few,TRBJ1-2,TRBV12-3/TRBV12-4,CASTSGGPGYTF,TGTGCCAGCACCTCGGGGGGGCCGGGCTACACCTTC
TRBD1,many,TRBJ2-1,TRBV25-1,CASSDPGTGGVNEQFF,TGTGCCAGCAGTGACCCCGGGACAGGAGGGGTCAATGAGCAGTTCTTC
NA,NA,TRBJ2-5,TRBV14,CASSQLESHRTVQETQYF,TGTGCCAGCAGCCAACTAGAATCCCATCGGACAGTTCAAGAGACCCAGTACTTC
NA,many,TRBJ2-7,TRBV7-6,CASSLEVVGEQYF,TGTGCCAGCAGCTTAGAGGTGGTCGGCGAGCAGTACTTC
TRBD1,NA,TRBJ1-4,TRBV5-4,CASSSPGQGSEKLFF,TGTGCCAGCAGCTCTCCGGGACAGGGGTCTGAAAAACTGTTTTTT
NA,few,TRBJ2-3,TRBV12-5,CASVGSLGDTQYF,TGTGCTAGTGTCGGGTCCTTAGGAGATACGCAGTATTTT
NA,many,TRBJ2-3,TRBV7-9,CASSLATQGTDTQYF,TGTGCCAGCAGCTTGGCCACACAGGGTACAGATACGCAGTATTTT
TRBD1,NA,TRBJ1-1,TRBV6-2/TRBV6-3,CASSYAPGQGGTEAFF,TGTGCCAGCAGTTACGCCCCGGGACAGGGGGGGACTGAAGCTTTCTTT
NA,few,TRBJ2-5,TRBV10-3,CAISEGAAWGETQYF,TGTGCCATCAGTGAGGGTGCCGCCTGGGGAGAGACCCAGTACTTC
TRBD2,NA,TRBJ2-5,TRBV28,CASSFLAGKETQYF,TGTGCCAGCAGTTTTCTAGCGGGTAAAGAGACCCAGTACTTC
NA,NA,TRBJ1-3,TRBV28,CASSNWRAPISGNTIYF,TGTGCCAGCAGCAACTGGAGGGCCCCGATCTCTGGAAACACCATATATTTT
NA,few,TRBJ1-6,TRBV6-6,CASSYSPSSYNSPLHF,TGTGCCAGCAGTTACTCCCCTAGCTCCTATAATTCACCCCTCCACTTT
NA,NA,TRBJ1-1,TRBV7-9,CASSPELFLGEAFF,TGTGCCAGCAGCCCGGAACTTTTTTTGGGTGAAGCTTTCTTT
NA,many,TRBJ2-2,TRBV7-6,CASSLEQVATGELFF,TGTGCCAGCAGCTTAGAACAGGTGGCCACCGGGGAGCTGTTTTTT